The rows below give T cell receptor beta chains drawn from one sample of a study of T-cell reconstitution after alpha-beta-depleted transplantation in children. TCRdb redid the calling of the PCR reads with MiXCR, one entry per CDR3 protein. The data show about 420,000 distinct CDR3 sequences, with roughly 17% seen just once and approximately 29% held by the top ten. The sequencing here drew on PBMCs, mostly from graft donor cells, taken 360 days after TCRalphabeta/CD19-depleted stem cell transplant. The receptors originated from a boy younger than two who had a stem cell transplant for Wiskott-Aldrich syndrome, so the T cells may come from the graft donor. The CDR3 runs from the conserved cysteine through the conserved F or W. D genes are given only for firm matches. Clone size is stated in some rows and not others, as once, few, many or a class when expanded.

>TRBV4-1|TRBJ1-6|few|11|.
TGCGCCAGCAGCCAGAATTCACCCCTCCACTTT
CASSQNSPLHF
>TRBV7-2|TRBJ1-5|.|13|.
TGTGCCAGCAGCTTAGTGGGGATGGAGCCCCAGCATTTT
CASSLVGMEPQHF
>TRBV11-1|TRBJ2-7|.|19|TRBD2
TGTGCCAGCAGCCCCGACCCCGGGACTAGCGGGAGAAGGGGCTACGAGCAGTACTTC
CASSPDPGTSGRRGYEQYF
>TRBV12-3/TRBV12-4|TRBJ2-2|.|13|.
TGTGCCAGCAGACCCAACAGGGCCCGTGAGCTGTTTTTT
CASRPNRARELFF
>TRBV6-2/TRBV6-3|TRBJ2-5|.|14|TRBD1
TGTGCCAGCAGGGGGACAGGAGCCAAAGAGACCCAGTACTTC
CASRGTGAKETQYF
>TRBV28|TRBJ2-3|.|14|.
TGTGCCAGCAGTTGGGGGGGGCGCGCAGATACGCAGTATTTT
CASSWGGRADTQYF
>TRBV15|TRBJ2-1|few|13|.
TGTGCCACCAGCAGAGATCTTCTCCGAGAGCAGTTCTTC
CATSRDLLREQFF
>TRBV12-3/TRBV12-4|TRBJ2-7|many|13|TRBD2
TGTGCCAGCAGTCCTAGACTAGCGGGAGGGAGATACTTC
CASSPRLAGGRYF
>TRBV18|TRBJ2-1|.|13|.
TGTGCCAGCTCACCAACAATTATCCATGAGCAGTTCTTC
CASSPTIIHEQFF
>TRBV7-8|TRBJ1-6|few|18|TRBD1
TGTGCCAGCACCCCCGGACAGGACTCCAACTCCTATAATTCACCCCTCCACTTT
CASTPGQDSNSYNSPLHF
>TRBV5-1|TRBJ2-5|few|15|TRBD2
TGCGCCAGCAGCTTGGCCCTAGCGGTTGGTGAGACCCAGTACTTC
CASSLALAVGETQYF
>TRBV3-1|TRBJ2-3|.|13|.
TGTGCCAGCAGCGTTCAAGGGCCAGATACGCAGTATTTT
CASSVQGPDTQYF
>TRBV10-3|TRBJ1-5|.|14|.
TGTGCCATCAGTGTGACAGTAGGCAATCAGCCCCAGCATTTT
CAISVTVGNQPQHF
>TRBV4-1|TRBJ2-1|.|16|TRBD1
TGCGCCAGCAGCCAAGGTAGCGACAGGGTAACCAATGAGCAGTTCTTC
CASSQGSDRVTNEQFF
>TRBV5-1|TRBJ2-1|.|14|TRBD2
TGCGCCACCGAGCGGGGTACGGGCTACGATGAGCAGTTCTTC
CATERGTGYDEQFF
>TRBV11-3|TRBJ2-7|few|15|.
TGTGCCAGCAGCTTAGGTTACAGGCCCTCCTACGAGCAGTACTTC
CASSLGYRPSYEQYF
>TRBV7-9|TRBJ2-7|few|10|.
TGTGCCAGCAAAGAGGATCGGATGTTCTTC
CASKEDRMFF
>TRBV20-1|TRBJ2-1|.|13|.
TGCAGTGCTAGAGAGGCAGGGCTCAGCGAGCAGTTCTTC
CSAREAGLSEQFF
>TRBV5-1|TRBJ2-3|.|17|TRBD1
TGCGCCAGCAGCTTGGGGACAGGTTCTCCTAGCACAGATACGCAGTATTTT
CASSLGTGSPSTDTQYF
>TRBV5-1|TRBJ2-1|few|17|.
TGCGCCAGCAGCTTGGGAGTTGGGCAAAGCTCCTACAATGAGCAGTTCTTC
CASSLGVGQSSYNEQFF
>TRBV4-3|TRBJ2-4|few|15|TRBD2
TGCGCCAGCAGCCAGGGGAGGGGAACCAGGAACATTCAGTACTTC
CASSQGRGTRNIQYF
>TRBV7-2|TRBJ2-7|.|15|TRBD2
TGTGCCAGCAGCCCACTAGCGGCGAGCTCCTACGAGCAGTACTTC
CASSPLAASSYEQYF
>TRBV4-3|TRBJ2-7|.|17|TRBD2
TGCGCCAGCAGCCAAGGGGGACTAGCGGGGGACCCCTACGAGCAGTACTTC
CASSQGGLAGDPYEQYF
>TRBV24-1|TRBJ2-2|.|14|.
TGTGCCACCAGCCCGATTAAAAACACCGGGGAGCTGTTTTTT
CATSPIKNTGELFF
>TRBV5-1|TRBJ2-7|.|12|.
TGCGCCAGCAGGATGGGGGCCTACGAGCAGTACTTC
CASRMGAYEQYF